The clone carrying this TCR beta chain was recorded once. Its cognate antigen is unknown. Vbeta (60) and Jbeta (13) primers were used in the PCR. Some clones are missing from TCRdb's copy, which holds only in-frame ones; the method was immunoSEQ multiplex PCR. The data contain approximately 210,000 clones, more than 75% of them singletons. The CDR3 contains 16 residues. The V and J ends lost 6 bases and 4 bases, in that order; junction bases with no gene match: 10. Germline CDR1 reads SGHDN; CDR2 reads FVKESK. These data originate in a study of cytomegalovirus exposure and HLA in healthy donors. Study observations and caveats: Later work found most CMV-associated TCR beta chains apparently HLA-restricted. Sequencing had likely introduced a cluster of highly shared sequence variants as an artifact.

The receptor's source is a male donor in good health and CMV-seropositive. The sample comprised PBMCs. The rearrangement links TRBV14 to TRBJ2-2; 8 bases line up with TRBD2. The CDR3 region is CASSLRAGATTGELFF. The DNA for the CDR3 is TGTGCCAGCAGTCTCCGAGCGGGGGCGACCACCGGGGAGCTGTTTTTT.